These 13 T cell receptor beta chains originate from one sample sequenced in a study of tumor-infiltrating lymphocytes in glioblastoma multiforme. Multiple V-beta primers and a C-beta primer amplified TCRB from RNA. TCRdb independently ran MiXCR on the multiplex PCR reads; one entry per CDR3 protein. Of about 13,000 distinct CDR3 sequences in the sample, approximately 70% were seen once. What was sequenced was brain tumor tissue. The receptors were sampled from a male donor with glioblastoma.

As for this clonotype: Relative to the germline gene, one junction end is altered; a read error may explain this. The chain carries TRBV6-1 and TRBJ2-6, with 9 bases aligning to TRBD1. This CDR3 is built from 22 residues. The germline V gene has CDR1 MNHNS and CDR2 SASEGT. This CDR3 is CASSVPTSTGTGSYSGANALTF. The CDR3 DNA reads TGTGCCAGCAGTGTCCCCACAAGTACCGGGACAGGGAGTTACTCTGGGGCCAACGCCCTGACTTTC.

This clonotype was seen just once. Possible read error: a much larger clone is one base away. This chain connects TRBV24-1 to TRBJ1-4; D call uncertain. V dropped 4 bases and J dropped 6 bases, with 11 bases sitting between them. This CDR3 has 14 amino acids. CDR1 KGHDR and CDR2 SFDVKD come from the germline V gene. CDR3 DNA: TGTGCCACCAGTGACCCGGGAATTGATGAAAAACTGTTTTTT. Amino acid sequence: CATSDPGIDEKLFF.

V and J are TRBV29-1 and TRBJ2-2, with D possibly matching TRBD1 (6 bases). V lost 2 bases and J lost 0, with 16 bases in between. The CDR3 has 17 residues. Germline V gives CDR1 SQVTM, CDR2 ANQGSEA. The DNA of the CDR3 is TGCAGCGTTGAATGCGCAGGGGAATCGGCGAACACCGGGGAGCTGTTTTTT. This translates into CSVECAGESANTGELFF.

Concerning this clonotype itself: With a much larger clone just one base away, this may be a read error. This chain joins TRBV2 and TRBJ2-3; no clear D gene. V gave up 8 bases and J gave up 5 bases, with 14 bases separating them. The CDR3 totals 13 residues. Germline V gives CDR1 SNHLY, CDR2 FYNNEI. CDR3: CASEDGWEDTQYF. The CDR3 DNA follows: TGTGCCAGCGAGGACGGATGGGAAGATACGCAGTATTTT. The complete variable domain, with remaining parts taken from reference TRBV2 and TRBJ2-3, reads EPEVTQTPSHQVTQMGQEVILRCVPISNHLYFYWYRQILGQKVEFLVSFYNNEISEKSEIFDDQFSVERPDGSNFTLKIRSTKLEDSAMYFCASEDGWEDTQYFGPGTRLTVL.

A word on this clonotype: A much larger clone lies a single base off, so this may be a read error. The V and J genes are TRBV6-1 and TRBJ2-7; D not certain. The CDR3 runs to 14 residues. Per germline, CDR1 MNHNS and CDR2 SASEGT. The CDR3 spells CASREEPDPLEQYF. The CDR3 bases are TGTGCCAGCAGAGAAGAGCCAGATCCCCTTGAGCAGTACTTC.

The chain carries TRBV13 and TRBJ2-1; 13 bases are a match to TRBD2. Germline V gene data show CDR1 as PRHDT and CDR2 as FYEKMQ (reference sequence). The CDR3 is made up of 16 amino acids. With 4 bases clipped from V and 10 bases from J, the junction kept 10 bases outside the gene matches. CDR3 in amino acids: CASSSNRGTSGMEQFF. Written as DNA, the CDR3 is TGTGCCAGCAGCTCCAACCGGGGGACTAGCGGGATGGAGCAGTTCTTC.

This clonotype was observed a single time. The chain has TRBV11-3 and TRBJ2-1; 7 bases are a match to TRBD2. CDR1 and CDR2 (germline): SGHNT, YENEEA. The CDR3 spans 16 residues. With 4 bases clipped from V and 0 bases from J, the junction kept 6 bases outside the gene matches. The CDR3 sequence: CASSSGGSNSYNEQFF. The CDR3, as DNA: TGTGCCAGCAGCTCCGGGGGGTCGAACTCCTACAATGAGCAGTTCTTC.

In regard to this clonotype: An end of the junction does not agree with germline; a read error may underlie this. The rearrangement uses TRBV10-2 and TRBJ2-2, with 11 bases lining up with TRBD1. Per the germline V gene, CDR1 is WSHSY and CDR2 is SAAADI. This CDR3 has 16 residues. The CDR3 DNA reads TGCGCCAGCAGTGATGGGGACAGGGGGTTCATCGGGGAGCTATTTTTT. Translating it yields CASSDGDRGFIGELFF.

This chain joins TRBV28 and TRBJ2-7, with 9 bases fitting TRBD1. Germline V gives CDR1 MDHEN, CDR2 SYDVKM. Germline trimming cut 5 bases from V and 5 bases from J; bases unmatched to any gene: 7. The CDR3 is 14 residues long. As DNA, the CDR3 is TGTGCCAGCAGTGGACAGGGGAGGTCCCACGAGCAGTACTTC. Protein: CASSGQGRSHEQYF. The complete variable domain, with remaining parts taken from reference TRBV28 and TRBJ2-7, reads DVKVTQSSRYLVKRTGEKVFLECVQDMDHENMFWYRQDPGLGLRLIYFSYDVKMKEKGDIPEGYSVSREKKERFSLILESASTNQTSMYLCASSGQGRSHEQYFGPGTRLTVT.

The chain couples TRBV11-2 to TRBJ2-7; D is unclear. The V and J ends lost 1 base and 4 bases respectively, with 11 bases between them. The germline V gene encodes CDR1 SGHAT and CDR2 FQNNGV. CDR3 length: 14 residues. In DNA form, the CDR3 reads TGTGCCAGCAGCTTAGTGTCGGCGATATACGAGCAGTACTTC. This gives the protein CASSLVSAIYEQYF.

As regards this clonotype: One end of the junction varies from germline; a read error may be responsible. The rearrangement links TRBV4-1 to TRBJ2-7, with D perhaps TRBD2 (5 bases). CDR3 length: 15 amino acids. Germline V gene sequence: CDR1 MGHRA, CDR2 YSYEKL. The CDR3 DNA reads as TGCGCCATCAACACACATAGCGAGAGCTCCTACGATCAGTACTTC. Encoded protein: CAINTHSESSYDQYF.

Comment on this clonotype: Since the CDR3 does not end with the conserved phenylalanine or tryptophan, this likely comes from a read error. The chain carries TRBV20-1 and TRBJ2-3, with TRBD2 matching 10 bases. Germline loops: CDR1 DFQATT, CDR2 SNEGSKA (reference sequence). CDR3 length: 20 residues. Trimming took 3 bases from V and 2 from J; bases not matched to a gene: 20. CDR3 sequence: CSASRTGLAVGPSITDTQYL. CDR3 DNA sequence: TGCAGTGCTAGTCGCACCGGACTAGCGGTAGGGCCGAGTATCACAGATACGCAGTATCTT.

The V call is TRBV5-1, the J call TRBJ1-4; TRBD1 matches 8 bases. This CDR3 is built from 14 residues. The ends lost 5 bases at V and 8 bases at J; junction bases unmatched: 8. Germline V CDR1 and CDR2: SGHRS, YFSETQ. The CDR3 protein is CASSVRTGPEKLFF. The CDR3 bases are TGCGCCAGCAGTGTCAGGACAGGGCCCGAAAAACTGTTTTTT.